Below are 25 T cell receptor beta chains sequenced from a single sample in a study of cytomegalovirus exposure and HLA in healthy donors (dated 2017 in TCRdb). The library came from the immunoSEQ multiplex PCR assay. The multiplex PCR relied on a mix of 60 forward primers for TCR Vbeta segments and 13 reverse primers for TCR Jbeta segments. As stored in TCRdb, this immuneACCESS dataset retains in-frame rearrangements with V and J assigned. A fraction of the clones does not appear; measured against another copy, unresolved V genes explain less than half of the discrepancy, and the remainder lacks a known reason. Present in this sample are 100,000 to 120,000 clones, approximately 83% of which were seen just once. More than 1.5% of the sample is in the top ten clones. The specimen was PBMCs. These receptors all stem from a man aged 40-49 years in good health and CMV-seronegative.

J is TRBJ1-3 and V is TRBV28; perhaps TRBD1 as D (5 bases). Trimming took off 3 bases at V and 0 bases at J, with 15 bases between the two ends. Germline CDR1 and CDR2: MDHEN and SYDVKM. This CDR3 is 17 amino acids long. CDR3 bases: TGTGCCAGCAGTTTTGGCACGGGGGGTTCCTCTGGAAACACCATATATTTT. As protein: CASSFGTGGSSGNTIYF.

The chain combines TRBV5-4 with TRBJ1-6, with D tentatively TRBD1 (6 bases). Germline V gene lookup returns CDR1 SGHNT and CDR2 YYREEE (reference sequence). The CDR3 has 16 residues. V lost 3 bases, J lost 9 bases, and 19 bases lay in between. Written as DNA, the CDR3 is TGTGCCAGCAGCTACCCTGGAGGGGGGGGAATTTCACCCCTCCACTTT. It translates to CASSYPGGGGISPLHF. The entire variable domain, with the rest obtained from reference TRBV5-4 and TRBJ1-6, is as follows: ETGVTQSPTHLIKTRGQQVTLRCSSQSGHNTVSWYQQALGQGPQFIFQYYREEENGRGNFPPRFSGLQFPNYSSELNVNALELDDSALYLCASSYPGGGGISPLHFGNGTRLTVT.

The chain carries TRBV2 and TRBJ1-2, with D perhaps TRBD1 (5 bases). Deletions cut 3 bases from V and 8 bases from J, with 13 bases between. This CDR3 has 13 residues. Germline CDR1 and CDR2: SNHLY and FYNNEI. Written as DNA, the CDR3 is TGTGCCAGCAGTGATTCCAGGGCCGGGGGCTACACCTTC. It yields the protein CASSDSRAGGYTF. Full variable domain (remainder filled in from reference TRBV2 and TRBJ1-2): EPEVTQTPSHQVTQMGQEVILRCVPISNHLYFYWYRQILGQKVEFLVSFYNNEISEKSEIFDDQFSVERPDGSNFTLKIRSTKLEDSAMYFCASSDSRAGGYTFGSGTRLTVV.

The chain carries TRBV5-8 and TRBJ1-2; 7 bases fit TRBD1. Per germline, CDR1 SGHTS and CDR2 YDEGEE. This CDR3 has 12 amino acids. Trimming at V came to 8 bases and at J to 2 bases, leaving 3 bases not matched to a gene. For the CDR3, the DNA is TGTGCCAGAGAACAGGGGAACTATGGCTACACCTTC. It is translated as CAREQGNYGYTF.

V usage is TRBV28 and J usage is TRBJ1-4; a possible D gene is TRBD1 (5 bases). The CDR3 sequence is 14 residues long. V lost 6 bases and J lost 3, with 11 bases in between. CDR1 and CDR2 from the germline V gene are MDHEN and SYDVKM. CDR3 sequence: CASSPPGANEKLFF. CDR3 in DNA: TGTGCCAGCAGCCCGCCGGGGGCTAATGAAAAACTGTTTTTT.

The chain carries TRBV10-3 and TRBJ2-1; TRBD1 might be the D (6 bases). Per the germline V gene, CDR1 is ENHRY and CDR2 is SYGVKD. The CDR3 is 15 residues long. The V and J ends lost 2 bases and 6 bases respectively, with 14 bases between them. CDR3 protein: CAISEEQGVPNEQFF. The CDR3 DNA follows: TGTGCCATCAGTGAGGAACAGGGCGTCCCCAATGAGCAGTTCTTC.

This clone was recorded a few times. The rearrangement joins TRBV21-1 to TRBJ1-1; the table gives TRBD1 as D, unverified against the DNA. TRBV21-1 is marked as a pseudogene. The CDR3 consists of 13 residues. For the CDR3, the DNA is TGTGCCAGCAGCAAAGAGAGAAAGGGGGCCCGTTTCTTT. Protein: CASSKERKGARFF.

Only a few counts were recorded for this clone. V and J are TRBV7-9 and TRBJ2-1; D is possibly TRBD1 (7 bases). This CDR3 region has 15 residues. The V gene's germline CDR1 is SEHNR and CDR2 FQNEAQ (reference sequence). Trimming shortened V by 5 bases and J by 2 bases, and 13 bases separated the two germline ends. The CDR3 spells CASSPGGFPYNEQFF. In DNA form, the CDR3 reads TGTGCCAGCAGCCCAGGGGGGTTTCCCTACAATGAGCAGTTCTTC.

The chain carries TRBV28 and TRBJ1-2; possibly TRBD1 for D (6 bases). Germline V gene sequence: CDR1 MDHEN, CDR2 SYDVKM. The germline V and J ends were trimmed by 9 bases and 7 bases, with 21 bases remaining between them. CDR3 length: 14 residues. The CDR3 sequence: CASLPGQQLVGYTF. The CDR3 DNA reads TGTGCCAGTTTGCCCGGACAGCAACTAGTTGGCTACACCTTC.

The chain carries TRBV15 and TRBJ1-2; possibly TRBD1 for D (5 bases). The germline V and J ends were trimmed by 3 bases and 0 bases, with 11 bases remaining between them. This CDR3 spans 15 amino acids. Germline V gene sequence: CDR1 LNHNV, CDR2 YYDKDF (reference sequence). The CDR3 nucleotides read TGTGCCACCAGCAGGAACACAGGCGCTAACTATGGCTACACCTTC. It specifies CATSRNTGANYGYTF.

This chain links TRBV5-4 with TRBJ2-2; 12 bases line up with TRBD1. The germline gives CDR1 SGHNT, CDR2 YYREEE (reference sequence). V was clipped by 3 bases and J by 6 bases; unmatched bases: 9. CDR3 length: 17 amino acids. This CDR3 is CASSSGTGGGRSGELFF. DNA of the CDR3: TGTGCCAGCAGCTCCGGGACAGGGGGCGGACGGTCCGGGGAGCTGTTTTTT.

This clone was detected once. The chain is built from TRBV5-4 and TRBJ1-4; D unclear. V lost 3 bases and J lost 5, with 11 bases in between. Germline CDR1 and CDR2: SGHNT and YYREEE (reference sequence). There are 14 residues in the CDR3. CDR3 in amino acids: CASSYGSGNEKLFF. The CDR3 DNA reads TGTGCCAGCAGCTACGGATCGGGGAATGAAAAACTGTTTTTT.

The sample holds a few counts of this clone. The V call is TRBV5-1, the J call TRBJ1-1; D is perhaps TRBD1 (6 bases). The CDR3 has 14 amino acids. With 0 bases removed from V and 5 bases from J, the gap between germline ends came to 11 bases. CDR1 is SGHRS, CDR2 YFSETQ, per germline. In nucleotides, the CDR3 is TGCGCCAGCAGCTTGGCAGGGGCAAGGACTGAAGCTTTCTTT. Residues: CASSLAGARTEAFF.

V usage is TRBV7-8 and J usage is TRBJ1-5; TRBD1 might be the D (6 bases). V was pared by 3 bases and J by 0 bases, with 15 bases between. The CDR3 has 17 amino acids. Germline-derived CDR1 and CDR2 are SGHVS and FQNEAQ. CDR3 loop: CASSFFRDIDSNQPQHF. The CDR3 DNA sequence: TGTGCCAGCAGCTTCTTCCGGGACATTGATAGCAATCAGCCCCAGCATTTT.

A single count supports this clone. This chain joins TRBV28 and TRBJ2-7, with 8 bases aligning to TRBD1. CDR1 and CDR2 from the germline V gene are MDHEN and SYDVKM. The CDR3 is 13 residues long. With V trimmed by 10 bases and J by 2 bases, 7 bases remained unmatched. This CDR3 is CATTGQVTYEQYF. The CDR3 DNA reads as TGTGCCACCACGGGACAGGTCACCTACGAGCAGTACTTC.

The chain combines TRBV19 with TRBJ2-6; 10 nucleotides match TRBD1. Germline assignment: CDR1 LNHDA and CDR2 SQIVND (reference sequence). V was pared by 7 bases and J by 3 bases, with 6 bases of the junction left unmatched. CDR3 length equals 16 residues. The CDR3 coding sequence is TGTGCCAGTACCGAGACAGGGGGCTTTGGGGCCAACGTCCTGACTTTC. It codes for CASTETGGFGANVLTF.

V gene TRBV7-9 combines with J gene TRBJ2-7, with TRBD2 matching 7 bases. The CDR3 is made up of 13 amino acids. The trim removed 7 bases at V and 4 bases at J, leaving 7 bases unmatched. CDR1 and CDR2 from the germline V gene are SEHNR and FQNEAQ (reference sequence). The DNA for the CDR3 is TGTGCCAGCACCCGGGCCGGGGGGTACGAGCAGTACTTC. Translation gives CASTRAGGYEQYF.

This sequence joins TRBV29-1 and TRBJ1-1; TRBD1 matches at 9 bases. CDR3 length: 13 residues. Per the germline V gene, CDR1 is SQVTM and CDR2 is ANQGSEA. J was trimmed by 1 base and V by 7 bases; bases with no gene match: 4. Here the CDR3 DNA reads TGCAGCGCCGGACAGGGGACGAACACTGAAGCTTTCTTT. Its translation is CSAGQGTNTEAFF. The variable domain in full, with the rest retrieved from reference TRBV29-1 and TRBJ1-1, is SAVISQKPSRDICQRGTSLTIQCQVDSQVTMMFWYRQQPGQSLTLIATANQGSEATYESGFVIDKFPISRPNLTFSTLTVSNMSPEDSSIYLCSAGQGTNTEAFFGQGTRLTVV.

The rearrangement joins TRBV7-9 to TRBJ2-4; 9 bases fit TRBD1. V trimming: 7 bases; J trimming: 6 bases; junction bases outside the gene matches: 4. Germline CDR1 reads SEHNR; CDR2 reads FQNEAQ (reference sequence). The CDR3 loop spans 13 amino acids. The CDR3 nucleotides read TGTGCCAGCACCGGGACAGGGCCAAACATTCAGTACTTC. This codes for CASTGTGPNIQYF.

The chain has TRBV18 and TRBJ2-5; possible D gene TRBD2, 6 bases. In germline, CDR1 is KGHSH, CDR2 LQKENI. Trimming shortened V by 5 bases and J by 2 bases, and 12 bases separated the two germline ends. This CDR3 contains 14 residues. The CDR3: CASSSAGLQETQYF. Written as DNA, the CDR3 is TGTGCCAGCTCATCCGCGGGGCTACAAGAGACCCAGTACTTC.

The genes are TRBV7-3 and TRBJ1-6, with 8 bases that match TRBD1. The CDR3 consists of 15 residues. Germline V gene lookup returns CDR1 SGHTA and CDR2 FQGTGA. With 4 bases clipped from V and 9 bases from J, the junction kept 8 bases outside the gene matches. CDR3 sequence (DNA): TGTGCCAGCAGCTCCATTGGACAGGGTGGTTCACCCCTCCACTTT. It is translated as CASSSIGQGGSPLHF.

V usage is TRBV4-2 and J usage is TRBJ1-1; 9 bases fit TRBD1. With V trimmed by 3 bases and J by 13 bases, 12 bases remained unmatched. CDR3 length: 14 amino acids. Germline values: CDR1 LGHNA, CDR2 YNFKEQ. CDR3: CASSQGRGTGIDFF. Here the CDR3 DNA reads TGTGCCAGCAGCCAGGGCCGGGGGACAGGGATTGATTTCTTT.

The chain uses TRBV7-9 and TRBJ1-4; 10 positions agree with TRBD1. The CDR3 runs 16 residues. CDR1 and CDR2 from the germline V gene are SEHNR and FQNEAQ (reference sequence). J lost 0 bases, V lost 6 bases, and 4 bases had no gene match. CDR3: CASRSGQGATNEKLFF. The CDR3 nucleotides are TGTGCCAGCAGAAGCGGACAGGGGGCAACTAATGAAAAACTGTTTTTT.

V gene TRBV5-4 combines with J gene TRBJ2-7, with 8 bases that match TRBD1. The CDR3 totals 15 residues. Germline CDR1 is SGHNT and CDR2 is YYREEE (reference sequence). Losses at the gene ends were 4 bases for V and 5 bases for J; bases not matched to a gene: 11. CDR3 nucleotide sequence: TGTGCCAGCAGCCCTGGGGACAGGAAAGGCCACGAGCAGTACTTC. Translating gives CASSPGDRKGHEQYF.

The chain recombines TRBV6-1 with TRBJ2-3; D possibly corresponds to TRBD2 (6 bases). In germline, CDR1 is MNHNS, CDR2 SASEGT. V was cut by 1 base and J by 11 bases, with 13 bases left in between. The CDR3 is 13 amino acids. The CDR3: CASSEVVGGGQYF. DNA of the CDR3: TGTGCCAGCAGTGAAGTAGTCGGGGGTGGGCAGTATTTT.